This T cell receptor beta chain derives from a study of T cell responses to AZD1222 COVID-19 vaccine. Overall study context: The analysis combined second doses at about 4 or about 12 weeks. Findings and caveats of the study: CD4 TCRs covered the whole spike, strongest at regions 160-218 and 743-854. Among AZD1222 vaccinees, only six or seven were seropositive at baseline. Spike-specific TCR breadth and depth rose after two AZD1222 doses.

Trimming left V 2 bases short and J 1 base short, with 8 bases between. CDR1 and CDR2 from the germline V gene are SEHNR and FQNEAQ (reference sequence). The CDR3 has 15 residues. About this clone: Its antigen is unidentified.

Produced via immunoSEQ multiplex PCR; TCRdb's table is partial and in-frame only. The sample contains about 130,000 clones, roughly 91% of which appear only once. Sample: peripheral blood, taken on day 0 of AZD1222 vaccination. The receptor was derived from an adult in good health. The rearrangement uses TRBV7-9 and TRBJ2-2; D is unclear. CDR3 protein: CASSLIWENTGELFF. In DNA form, the CDR3 reads TGTGCCAGCAGCTTAATCTGGGAGAACACCGGGGAGCTGTTTTTT.